This T cell receptor (beta chain) was sequenced during a study of molecular identifiers for immune sequencing clone quantification. Study-level findings and limits: Clones of above 20 RNA copies carried over 97% of effector molecules; in naive cells they carried under 1%.

About this clonotype itself: The antigen remains undetermined. This may be a read error: a much more frequent sequence differs by one nucleotide.

This CDR3 comprises 16 residues. Trimming took 1 base from V and 5 from J; bases not matched to a gene: 7. Germline V gene data show CDR1 as SQVTM and CDR2 as ANQGSEA. TCRdb re-called the PCR reads with MiXCR, one entry per CDR3 protein. The sample contains over 300,000 distinct CDR3 sequences, roughly a quarter of which appear only once. Sequenced sample: naive CD8+ T cells from blood, with Jurkat cell RNA spiked in. Subset specified: FACS-sorted CD8+CD4-CCR7+CD45RA+ naive T cells. The sequence came from a human donor in good health. Some libraries in this study had Jurkat cell RNA spiked in. V usage is TRBV29-1 and J usage is TRBJ2-2; 10 bases map to TRBD1. The DNA for the CDR3 is TGCAGCGTTGAAGGTCACGGGACAGGGGTGACCGGGGAGCTGTTTTTT. Protein sequence: CSVEGHGTGVTGELFF.